Each of the 20 T cell receptor beta chains below was sequenced from the same sample in a study of long-term antiretroviral therapy in people with HIV. Runs used v3.0 of the immunoSEQ assay and were done at survey level. Method: immunoSEQ multiplex PCR; TCRdb's copy keeps in-frame clones and lacks some. The sample contains some 38,000 clones, roughly 80% of which appear only once. This specimen was unsorted PBMCs, taken 1.5 years after starting antiretroviral therapy. The receptors derive from a man aged 18 to 29 with HIV.

This clone was recorded a few times. The DNA for the CDR3 is TGTGCCAGCAGCTACAACGGCTTACTCTACGAGCAGTACTTC. This encodes CASSYNGLLYEQYF. V gene TRBV14 combines with J gene TRBJ2-7; D remains unclear. This CDR3 comprises 14 residues. The germline V gene has CDR1 SGHDN and CDR2 FVKESK. Deletions cut 5 bases from V and 3 bases from J, with 14 bases between.

The chain links TRBV7-9 to TRBJ2-7, with D unresolved. V was pared by 1 base and J by 5 bases, with 12 bases between. Germline assignment: CDR1 SEHNR and CDR2 FQNEAQ (reference sequence). This CDR3 spans 14 amino acids. The CDR3 DNA reads TGTGCCAGCAGCTTAGGAGGCTCATCCCACGAGCAGTACTTC. It specifies CASSLGGSSHEQYF.

The rearrangement joins TRBV20-1 to TRBJ2-3; maybe TRBD1 (6 bases). The CDR3 contains 10 residues. Trimming took 3 bases from V and 11 from J, leaving 9 bases between them. The germline CDR1 and CDR2 sequences are DFQATT and SNEGSKA (reference sequence). The CDR3 DNA sequence: TGCAGTGCTAGTTGGGGGCGGCAGTATTTT. This codes for CSASWGRQYF.

The gene calls are TRBV7-9 and TRBJ1-1; D call uncertain. Per germline, CDR1 SEHNR and CDR2 FQNEAQ (reference sequence). This CDR3 has 14 residues. V was clipped by 8 bases and J by 1 base, with 14 bases between them. Here the CDR3 reads CASRNPKGNTEAFF. In DNA form, the CDR3 reads TGTGCCAGCCGTAACCCCAAGGGGAACACTGAAGCTTTCTTT.

This clone was seen a single time. The chain employs TRBV9 and TRBJ2-1, with 11 bases matching TRBD1. CDR3 length equals 15 residues. Germline values: CDR1 SGDLS, CDR2 YYNGEE. V lost 3 bases and J lost 8; bases outside the gene matches: 7. In DNA form, the CDR3 reads TGTGCCAGCAGCGCTGGACAGGGGGCATTCTATGAGCAGTTCTTC. Translation: CASSAGQGAFYEQFF.

V usage is TRBV11-3 and J usage is TRBJ2-1, with a weak D call TRBD2 (5 bases). Trimming removed 0 bases at V and 0 bases at J, with 6 bases between. Germline CDR1 is SGHNT and CDR2 is YENEEA. This CDR3 has 15 amino acids. The CDR3 nucleotides are TGTGCCAGCAGCTTAGATCGGGGCTCCTACAATGAGCAGTTCTTC. This encodes CASSLDRGSYNEQFF. The full variable domain, in which reference TRBV11-3 and TRBJ2-1 provide the parts outside the CDR3, is EAGVVQSPRYKIIEKKQPVAFWCNPISGHNTLYWYLQNLGQGPELLIRYENEEAVDDSQLPKDRFSAERLKGVDSTLKIQPAELGDSAVYLCASSLDRGSYNEQFFGPGTRLTVL.

The chain joins TRBV28 to TRBJ1-2; no clear D. The germline V and J ends were trimmed by 1 base and 1 base, with 13 bases remaining between them. This CDR3 region has 16 residues. CDR1 is MDHEN, CDR2 SYDVKM, per germline. The CDR3 nucleotides read TGTGCCAGCAGTTTATTTTCGACGATAGGTAACTATGGCTACACCTTC. Encoded protein: CASSLFSTIGNYGYTF.

CDR3 DNA sequence: TGTGCCTGGACTCGGGGGGTAATCGGAAACACCATATATTTT. Protein sequence: CAWTRGVIGNTIYF. V gene TRBV30 combines with J gene TRBJ1-3, with D possibly matching TRBD1 (5 bases). The germline V gene has CDR1 GTSNPN and CDR2 SVGIG (reference sequence). Between the trimmed V and J ends, which lost 4 bases and 4 bases, there was a span of 14 bases. The CDR3 is 14 amino acids. The variable domain in full, with the rest retrieved from reference TRBV30 and TRBJ1-3, is SQTIHQWPATLVQPVGSPLSLECTVEGTSNPNLYWYRQAAGRGLQLLFYSVGIGQISSEVPQNLSASRPQDRQFILSSKKLLLSDSGFYLCAWTRGVIGNTIYFGEGSWLTVV.

This chain links TRBV5-1 with TRBJ2-7, with 8 bases aligning to TRBD1. Germline V gene lookup returns CDR1 SGHRS and CDR2 YFSETQ. CDR3 length: 13 residues. V dropped 7 bases and J dropped 4; count of bases not matched to a gene: 7. The CDR3 nucleotides read TGCGCCAGCGGCCCGGGGACAGGATACGAGCAGTACTTC. Translating gives CASGPGTGYEQYF.

V usage is TRBV28 and J usage is TRBJ1-1; 9 bases are a match to TRBD1. CDR1 is MDHEN, CDR2 SYDVKM, per germline. CDR3 length equals 16 residues. The J segment lost 5 bases and the V segment lost 5 bases, leaving 12 bases of the junction unmatched. Here the CDR3 DNA reads TGTGCCAGCAGTCCAATCCGGGACAGGGTCTATACTGAAGCTTTCTTT. Protein sequence: CASSPIRDRVYTEAFF.

The V and J genes are TRBV28 and TRBJ2-7, with TRBD1 identical over 8 bases. The CDR3 length is 16 residues. V shed 2 bases and J 6 bases; nucleotides not matched to a gene: 12. CDR1 is MDHEN, CDR2 SYDVKM, per germline. The chain's CDR3 is CASSLISGGTLREQYF. The DNA for the CDR3 is TGTGCCAGCAGTTTAATTTCAGGGGGCACTTTGCGCGAGCAGTACTTC.

This clone was seen a single time. The CDR3: CASSGSGLADHYEQYF. The DNA of the CDR3 is TGTGCCAGCAGCGGTTCGGGACTAGCGGACCACTACGAGCAGTACTTC. The genes are TRBV9 and TRBJ2-7, with 11 bases aligning to TRBD2. In germline, CDR1 is SGDLS, CDR2 YYNGEE. This CDR3 is 16 amino acids long. V lost 3 bases, J lost 3 bases, and 8 bases stayed unmatched.

This clone was detected only a few times. The chain carries TRBV7-2 and TRBJ2-6; unclear D gene. The V end was cut by 6 bases, the J end by 4 bases, with 10 bases between. Germline V lookup: CDR1 SGHTA, CDR2 FQGNSA. The CDR3 runs 14 residues. Here the CDR3 DNA reads TGTGCCAGCAGGTCAGGACCCGGGGCCAACGTCCTGACTTTC. The encoded protein is CASRSGPGANVLTF.

The chain couples TRBV6-5 to TRBJ1-1, with a weak D call TRBD1 (5 bases). Trimming stripped 6 bases from V and 1 base from J, with 12 bases between. Germline V CDR1 and CDR2: MNHEY, SVGAGI. The CDR3 is 14 amino acids. The CDR3 bases are TGTGCCAGCAGCTTGGGGACGGGGAACACTGAAGCTTTCTTT. Translating it yields CASSLGTGNTEAFF.

The V and J genes are TRBV28 and TRBJ1-2, with TRBD1 identical over 10 bases. Trimming at V came to 5 bases and at J to 8 bases, leaving 11 bases not matched to a gene. The CDR3 length is 15 residues. CDR1 and CDR2 (germline): MDHEN, SYDVKM. CDR3 region: CASSLGDRGFGGYTF. The CDR3 nucleotides read TGTGCCAGCAGTCTCGGGGACAGGGGATTCGGGGGCTACACCTTC.

Only one count was recorded for this clone. The chain combines TRBV28 with TRBJ1-1; unclear D gene. V was clipped by 2 bases and J by 0 bases, with 7 bases between them. CDR3 length: 14 residues. From germline, CDR1 is MDHEN and CDR2 SYDVKM. The CDR3 nucleotides read TGTGCCAGCAGTTTAAATCGAGTGAACACTGAAGCTTTCTTT. Its protein is CASSLNRVNTEAFF.

The chain employs TRBV9 and TRBJ2-3, with D unclear. The germline V gene has CDR1 SGDLS and CDR2 YYNGEE. Between the trimmed V and J ends, which lost 0 bases and 1 base, there was a span of 12 bases. This CDR3 region has 16 residues. The CDR3 loop reads CASSVVGRKGTDTQYF. In DNA, the CDR3 is TGTGCCAGCAGCGTAGTAGGACGGAAAGGCACAGATACGCAGTATTTT.

The V call is TRBV28, the J call TRBJ2-7; TRBD1 matches 7 bases. CDR3 length: 13 residues. With 2 bases clipped from V and 6 bases from J, the junction kept 4 bases outside the gene matches. Germline values: CDR1 MDHEN, CDR2 SYDVKM. The CDR3 reads CASSLRSGGEQYF. The CDR3 DNA reads TGTGCCAGCAGTTTAAGGTCAGGGGGCGAGCAGTACTTC.

The genes are TRBV5-6 and TRBJ2-6; no clear D. V shed 1 base and J shed 2 bases, with 16 bases lying between them. The CDR3 is 18 residues long. Germline V gene sequence: CDR1 SGHDT, CDR2 YYEEEE. The CDR3 is CASSLKGYGGPGANVLTF. The DNA of the CDR3 is TGTGCCAGCAGCTTGAAGGGTTATGGTGGACCTGGGGCCAACGTCCTGACTTTC.

This chain links TRBV5-4 with TRBJ1-2; 8 bases line up with TRBD1. With V trimmed by 0 bases and J by 5 bases, 3 bases remained unmatched. The CDR3 totals 14 residues. Germline V gives CDR1 SGHNT, CDR2 YYREEE (reference sequence). Here the CDR3 DNA reads TGTGCCAGCAGCTTGGGAGGGACAGGATATGGCTACACCTTC. Translating gives CASSLGGTGYGYTF.